A selection of T cell receptor beta chains follows, all from one sample in a study of CD8+ T cells in alopecia areata. Assay used: immunoSEQ multiplex PCR; TCRdb lists only in-frame clones, some missing. The sample has roughly 250,000 clones, roughly 69% seen once. The specimen was CD4+ T cells sorted from blood, collected at week 0. These receptors were collected from a human donor with alopecia areata. Both conserved end residues are part of each CDR3. Each record gives: clone size, D gene, V gene, J gene, CDR3 protein, CDR3 DNA. The D gene is left open where the match is weak. Clone sizes are given selectively: once, few, many, or a class where the clone is expanded.

-	TRBD2	TRBV5-6	TRBJ2-7	CASSFGTSGYEQYF	TGTGCCAGCAGCTTCGGGACTAGCGGGTACGAGCAGTACTTC
-	-	TRBV30	TRBJ2-5	CAWSAAETQYF	TGTGCCTGGAGTGCCGCGGAGACCCAGTACTTC
-	-	TRBV10-3	TRBJ2-6	CAISELRVVVGANVLTF	TGTGCCATCAGTGAGCTTCGGGTGGTGGTAGGGGCCAACGTCCTGACTTTC
-	-	TRBV5-1	TRBJ2-4	CASSLFRGSGGSIAKNIQYF	TGCGCCAGCAGCTTGTTTCGGGGTTCCGGGGGAAGTATAGCCAAAAACATTCAGTACTTC
-	-	TRBV18	TRBJ2-5	CASSLEETQYF	TGTGCCAGCTCACTCGAAGAGACCCAGTACTTC
-	TRBD2	TRBV5-1	TRBJ2-4	CASSLTSGGIQYF	TGCGCCAGCAGTCTGACTAGCGGGGGCATTCAGTACTTC
-	TRBD2	TRBV6-6	TRBJ2-5	CASSYKRGYVETQYF	TGTGCCAGCAGTTACAAGCGGGGGTATGTGGAGACCCAGTACTTC
-	TRBD1	TRBV29-1	TRBJ2-2	CSVRDRGLGELFF	TGCAGCGTCCGGGACAGGGGGCTCGGGGAGCTGTTTTTT
-	-	TRBV6-5	TRBJ2-5	CASSYSGRGVETQYF	TGTGCCAGCAGTTACTCGGGCAGGGGCGTAGAGACCCAGTACTTC
-	-	TRBV29-1	TRBJ1-4	CSVHSQDEKLFF	TGCAGCGTTCACTCCCAGGATGAAAAACTGTTTTTT
-	-	TRBV5-1	TRBJ2-7	CASSRDFPEQYF	TGCGCCAGCAGCCGGGACTTCCCGGAGCAGTACTTC
once	-	TRBV29-1	TRBJ2-1	CSAGRLSSYNEQFF	TGCAGCGCGGGACGCCTAAGCTCCTACAATGAGCAGTTCTTC
-	-	TRBV5-1	TRBJ1-2	CASSQSRAGNYGYTF	TGCGCCAGCAGTCAAAGTCGGGCAGGCAACTATGGCTACACCTTC
-	-	TRBV27	TRBJ1-6	CASRTSLYNSPLHF	TGTGCCAGCAGAACCTCACTCTATAATTCACCCCTCCACTTT
-	-	TRBV15	TRBJ2-1	CATSRRGRGGLNEQFF	TGTGCCACCAGCAGGAGGGGTAGGGGCGGCCTCAATGAGCAGTTCTTC